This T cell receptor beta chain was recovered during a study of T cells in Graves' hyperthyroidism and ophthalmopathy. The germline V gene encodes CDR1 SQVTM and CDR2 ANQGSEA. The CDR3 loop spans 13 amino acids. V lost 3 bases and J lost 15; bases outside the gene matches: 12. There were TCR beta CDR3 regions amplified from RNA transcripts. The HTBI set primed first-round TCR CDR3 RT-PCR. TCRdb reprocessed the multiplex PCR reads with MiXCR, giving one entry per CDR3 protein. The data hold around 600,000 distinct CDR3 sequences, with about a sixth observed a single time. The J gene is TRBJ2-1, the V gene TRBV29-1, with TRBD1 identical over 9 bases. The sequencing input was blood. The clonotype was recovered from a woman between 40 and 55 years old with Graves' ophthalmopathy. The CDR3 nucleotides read TGCAGCGTTGAGGGTGGGGACAGGGTTTTTCCGTTCTTC. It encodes CSVEGGDRVFPFF.